The 3 T cell receptor beta chains in this list originate from one sample, sequenced in a study of identical twins. MiXCR, applied by TCRdb to the 5' RACE reads, yields one record per CDR3 protein. In the table there are fewer than 250,000 distinct CDR3 sequences, approximately 7.8% of which are singletons. The sample was also reused in another study, on yellow fever vaccine responses in identical twins.

The source material was CD8+ T cells sorted from blood. The receptor set was obtained from a woman aged 18-29 years in good health.

This rearrangement joins TRBV9 to TRBJ2-3, with 10 bases fitting TRBD2. Per germline, CDR1 SGDLS and CDR2 YYNGEE. There are 15 residues in the CDR3. With 7 bases clipped from V and 4 bases from J, the junction kept 9 bases outside the gene matches. The CDR3 sequence is CASGETSGFSDTQYF. The CDR3 DNA reads TGTGCCAGCGGGGAGACTAGCGGGTTCTCAGATACGCAGTATTTT.

This clonotype showed up many times. This chain connects TRBV10-3 to TRBJ2-3; D tentatively reads TRBD1 or TRBD2 (6 bases each). This CDR3 region has 18 residues. Germline assignment: CDR1 ENHRY and CDR2 SYGVKD. Trimming took off 3 bases at V and 3 bases at J, with 22 bases between the two ends. In nucleotides, the CDR3 is TGTGCCATCAGTGAAGGCAGGGGAATCGTGGCGGGGACAGATACGCAGTATTTT. Amino acid sequence: CAISEGRGIVAGTDTQYF.

This clonotype came up a few times. The CDR3 bases are TGCGCCAGCAGCTTGGAATACGGCACAGATACGCAGTATTTT. This translates into CASSLEYGTDTQYF. This chain connects TRBV5-1 to TRBJ2-3; D not resolved. The length of the CDR3 is 14 residues. Germline V CDR1 and CDR2: SGHRS, YFSETQ. V was cut by 0 bases and J by 1 base, with 6 bases left in between.